These 13 T cell receptor beta chains were sequenced from one sample in a study of OX40 agonist ivuxolimab in advanced cancers. TCRdb's copy holds only in-frame clones and misses some; the assay was immunoSEQ multiplex PCR. Seen here are roughly 60,000 clones, 85% to 95% observed once, and the top ten hold roughly 0.45%. Material: CD4+ or CD8+ T cells sorted from blood, obtained in a trial of the OX40 agonist ivuxolimab. The source of these receptors is an adult with an advanced solid tumor such as melanoma, head and neck, liver or kidney cancer.

The rearrangement uses TRBV10-3 and TRBJ1-1; D gene uncertain. V was shortened by 4 bases and J by 1 base, with 13 bases between the two germline ends. Per the germline V gene, CDR1 is ENHRY and CDR2 is SYGVKD. The CDR3 sequence is 15 residues long. The CDR3 spells CAISVSGEGNTEAFF. The CDR3 region has the DNA TGTGCCATCAGTGTGTCTGGGGAAGGGAACACTGAAGCTTTCTTT.

The rearrangement joins TRBV6-5 to TRBJ2-2; no clear D gene. Germline CDR1 reads MNHEY; CDR2 reads SVGAGI. V lost 3 bases, J lost 15 bases, and 14 bases lay in between. This CDR3 comprises 12 residues. The CDR3 loop reads CASSYSGQRVFF. The CDR3 DNA sequence: TGTGCCAGCAGTTATTCGGGTCAACGGGTGTTTTTT.

The chain links TRBV7-9 to TRBJ2-7; D not certain. V lost 1 base and J 6 bases, leaving 10 bases between the germline ends. The CDR3 runs 13 residues. CDR1 and CDR2 (germline): SEHNR, FQNEAQ (reference sequence). The CDR3 coding sequence is TGTGCCAGCAGCTTAGACTGGGGATCCGAGCAGTACTTC. Translation: CASSLDWGSEQYF.

The chain links TRBV11-3 to TRBJ2-7; no firm D call. Germline CDR1 reads SGHNT; CDR2 reads YENEEA. Trimming removed 5 bases at V and 3 bases at J, with 14 bases between. This CDR3 has 14 residues. CDR3 nucleotides: TGTGCCAGCAGCCTTAGTCGGCCGGGCTACGAGCAGTACTTC. The encoded protein is CASSLSRPGYEQYF. Filled out from reference TRBV11-3 and TRBJ2-7, the complete variable domain reads EAGVVQSPRYKIIEKKQPVAFWCNPISGHNTLYWYLQNLGQGPELLIRYENEEAVDDSQLPKDRFSAERLKGVDSTLKIQPAELGDSAVYLCASSLSRPGYEQYFGPGTRLTVT.

V gene TRBV19 combines with J gene TRBJ1-2; 9 bases are a match to TRBD1. Germline trimming cut 1 base from V and 4 bases from J; bases unmatched to any gene: 10. Germline-derived CDR1 and CDR2 are LNHDA and SQIVND (reference sequence). The CDR3 is 17 amino acids. The CDR3 DNA follows: TGTGCCAGTAGTATAGGGGGACAGGGCGCTTCCTCCTATGGCTACACCTTC. It yields the protein CASSIGGQGASSYGYTF.

V and J are TRBV13 and TRBJ2-1; 10 nucleotides align to TRBD2. Germline V gene lookup returns CDR1 PRHDT and CDR2 FYEKMQ (reference sequence). The CDR3 is 14 amino acids. After removal of 3 bases from V and 10 bases from J, the junction contained 6 bases not matched to a gene. The CDR3 loop reads CASSFLAGVGEQFF. The CDR3 region has the DNA TGTGCCAGCAGCTTTCTAGCGGGAGTCGGCGAGCAGTTCTTC.

The V and J genes are TRBV18 and TRBJ1-1; D gene ambiguous. Germline-derived CDR1 and CDR2 are KGHSH and LQKENI. V was shortened by 0 bases and J by 4 bases, with 9 bases between the two germline ends. This CDR3 region has 14 residues. CDR3 in amino acids: CASSPPVSGTEAFF. In nucleotides, the CDR3 is TGTGCCAGCTCACCACCCGTGAGCGGCACTGAAGCTTTCTTT.

The rearrangement uses TRBV18 and TRBJ2-1, with 8 bases lining up with TRBD2. This CDR3 comprises 14 residues. Germline CDR1 reads KGHSH; CDR2 reads LQKENI. Trimming at V came to 3 bases and at J to 10 bases, leaving 8 bases not matched to a gene. This CDR3 is CASSPGLDPREQFF. In DNA, the CDR3 is TGTGCCAGCTCACCGGGACTAGACCCCAGGGAGCAGTTCTTC.

The rearrangement joins TRBV18 to TRBJ2-7, with 9 bases that match TRBD1. Germline V gives CDR1 KGHSH, CDR2 LQKENI. After removal of 3 bases from V and 3 bases from J, the junction contained 6 bases not matched to a gene. The CDR3 runs 15 residues. The CDR3 here is CASSPGTGRHYEQYF. The DNA of the CDR3 is TGTGCCAGCTCACCCGGGACAGGGCGACACTACGAGCAGTACTTC. Variable domain in full (rest from reference TRBV18 and TRBJ2-7): NAGVMQNPRHLVRRRGQEARLRCSPMKGHSHVYWYRQLPEEGLKFMVYLQKENIIDESGMPKERFSAEFPKEGPSILRIQQVVRGDSAAYFCASSPGTGRHYEQYFGPGTRLTVT.

J is TRBJ2-2 and V is TRBV18; D not resolved. Germline V gene lookup returns CDR1 KGHSH and CDR2 LQKENI. The V gene lost 2 bases and the J gene lost 5 bases, with 12 bases spanning the gap. This CDR3 is built from 15 residues. CDR3 DNA sequence: TGTGCCAGCTCACCAAACCTTAGCAAAACCGGGGAGCTGTTTTTT. It encodes CASSPNLSKTGELFF.

The chain joins TRBV7-9 to TRBJ2-1, with TRBD2 matching over 10 bases. CDR1 and CDR2 (germline): SEHNR, FQNEAQ (reference sequence). The J segment lost 0 bases and the V segment lost 10 bases, leaving 3 bases of the junction unmatched. The CDR3 contains 14 residues. The chain's CDR3 is CATASGSSYNEQFF. For the CDR3, the DNA is TGTGCCACCGCTAGCGGGAGCTCCTACAATGAGCAGTTCTTC.

The rearrangement uses TRBV7-9 and TRBJ1-2, with D hard to call. Germline V gene data show CDR1 as SEHNR and CDR2 as FQNEAQ (reference sequence). The CDR3 spans 14 residues. Trimming removed 1 base at V and 8 bases at J, with 14 bases between. CDR3 sequence: CASSLGGLEGGYTF. DNA of the CDR3: TGTGCCAGCAGCTTAGGTGGCCTCGAGGGCGGCTACACCTTC. The complete variable domain, with remaining parts taken from reference TRBV7-9 and TRBJ1-2, reads DTGVSQNPRHKITKRGQNVTFRCDPISEHNRLYWYRQTLGQGPEFLTYFQNEAQLEKSRLLSDRFSAERPKGSFSTLEIQRTEQGDSAMYLCASSLGGLEGGYTFGSGTRLTVV.

The rearrangement joins TRBV28 to TRBJ1-4; D is possibly TRBD1 (5 bases). The CDR3 is 19 residues long. Deletions cut 4 bases from V and 5 bases from J, with 26 bases between. Germline V lookup: CDR1 MDHEN, CDR2 SYDVKM. The CDR3 sequence is CASSSAAPTGHQLNEKLFF. In DNA, the CDR3 is TGTGCCAGCAGTTCTGCCGCACCCACCGGACATCAACTAAATGAAAAACTGTTTTTT. The variable domain in full, with the rest retrieved from reference TRBV28 and TRBJ1-4, is DVKVTQSSRYLVKRTGEKVFLECVQDMDHENMFWYRQDPGLGLRLIYFSYDVKMKEKGDIPEGYSVSREKKERFSLILESASTNQTSMYLCASSSAAPTGHQLNEKLFFGSGTQLSVL.